A selection of T cell receptor beta chains follows, all from one sample in a study of blood T cell repertoires in COVID-19. Only in-frame clones appear in the TCRdb table, and some are missing; sequencing was by immunoSEQ multiplex PCR. The sample contains hundreds of thousands of clones, approximately 90% of which appear only once. The specimen was peripheral blood. Source of these receptors: a woman in her 30s with COVID-19, enrolled during active disease. The CDR3 runs from the conserved cysteine through the conserved F or W. Fields, in order: J gene, V gene, D gene, clone size, CDR3 DNA, CDR3 protein. A D gene is named only where the DNA matches it firmly. The size entry is marked missing in some rows and otherwise reads once, few, many or a size class.

j_call: TRBJ1-2; v_call: TRBV4-3; d_call: -; clone_size: -; cdr3_nt: TGCGCCAGCAGCCAAGGACTCCATAACTATGGCTACACCTTC; cdr3_aa: CASSQGLHNYGYTF
j_call: TRBJ1-1; v_call: TRBV19; d_call: -; clone_size: -; cdr3_nt: TGTGCCAGCATATCTGGTTCGGTGAACACTGAAGCTTTCTTT; cdr3_aa: CASISGSVNTEAFF
j_call: TRBJ2-3; v_call: TRBV5-1; d_call: -; clone_size: -; cdr3_nt: TGCGCCAGCAGAACAGCCACAGATACGCAGTATTTT; cdr3_aa: CASRTATDTQYF
j_call: TRBJ2-2; v_call: TRBV18; d_call: TRBD2; clone_size: -; cdr3_nt: TGTGCCAGCTCACGAACTAGCGGGGAGAACACCGGGGAGCTGTTTTTT; cdr3_aa: CASSRTSGENTGELFF
j_call: TRBJ2-4; v_call: TRBV7-8; d_call: TRBD1; clone_size: -; cdr3_nt: TGTGCCAGCAGCCCACGACCCCGGGACAGGAATCGTAAAAACATTCAGTACTTC; cdr3_aa: CASSPRPRDRNRKNIQYF
j_call: TRBJ1-5; v_call: TRBV21-1; d_call: -; clone_size: -; cdr3_nt: TGTGCCAGCGAAGGGGCCACCAATCAGCCCCAGCATTTT; cdr3_aa: CASEGATNQPQHF
j_call: TRBJ2-7; v_call: TRBV19; d_call: -; clone_size: -; cdr3_nt: TGTGCCAGTAGTATCCGCGGGGGCATCGGGTACGAGCAGTACTTC; cdr3_aa: CASSIRGGIGYEQYF
j_call: TRBJ2-1; v_call: TRBV11-2; d_call: -; clone_size: few; cdr3_nt: TGTGCCAGCAGCTTAGAGCGGGACCCCGCGGCCTACAATGAGCAGTTCTTC; cdr3_aa: CASSLERDPAAYNEQFF
j_call: TRBJ2-3; v_call: TRBV20-1; d_call: TRBD2; clone_size: -; cdr3_nt: TGCAGTGCTAGTAGGGGGACTAGCGGGGGGATCACAGATACGCAGTATTTT; cdr3_aa: CSASRGTSGGITDTQYF
j_call: TRBJ2-3; v_call: TRBV6-2/TRBV6-3; d_call: TRBD2; clone_size: -; cdr3_nt: TGTGCCAGCAGTTACTCAACGGGGGGATCCGATACGCAGTATTTT; cdr3_aa: CASSYSTGGSDTQYF
j_call: TRBJ1-4; v_call: TRBV12-5; d_call: -; clone_size: -; cdr3_nt: TGTGCTAGTGGGGACAGCTCTAATGAAAAACTGTTTTTT; cdr3_aa: CASGDSSNEKLFF
j_call: TRBJ2-2; v_call: TRBV11-3; d_call: -; clone_size: -; cdr3_nt: TGTGCCAGCAGCTTATCAGGGGGAGGAACCGGGGAGCTGTTTTTT; cdr3_aa: CASSLSGGGTGELFF
j_call: TRBJ1-5; v_call: TRBV28; d_call: TRBD1; clone_size: -; cdr3_nt: TGTGCCAGCAGTTCCCGCGCGGTCGACAGGGTTCAAAATTTT; cdr3_aa: CASSSRAVDRVQNF
j_call: TRBJ2-1; v_call: TRBV18; d_call: TRBD2; clone_size: -; cdr3_nt: TGTGCCAGCTCACCGGGGACTAACTACAATGAGCAGTTCTTC; cdr3_aa: CASSPGTNYNEQFF
j_call: TRBJ2-5; v_call: TRBV29-1; d_call: TRBD2; clone_size: -; cdr3_nt: TGCAGCGTTGAGGGACTAGAAGAGACCCAGTACTTC; cdr3_aa: CSVEGLEETQYF
j_call: TRBJ1-2; v_call: TRBV2; d_call: TRBD1; clone_size: few; cdr3_nt: TGTGCCAGCAGTGAAGATCAGGGACAGGGGGCGAACTATGGCTACACCTTC; cdr3_aa: CASSEDQGQGANYGYTF
j_call: TRBJ1-2; v_call: TRBV10-3; d_call: -; clone_size: once; cdr3_nt: TGTGCCATCAGTGAGCGACAGGAGAATGACTATGGCTACACCTTC; cdr3_aa: CAISERQENDYGYTF
j_call: TRBJ2-3; v_call: TRBV7-9; d_call: TRBD2; clone_size: -; cdr3_nt: TGTGCCAGCAGCACGGGGGGGGGCACAGATACGCAGTATTTT; cdr3_aa: CASSTGGGTDTQYF
j_call: TRBJ1-1; v_call: TRBV7-2; d_call: TRBD1; clone_size: -; cdr3_nt: TGTGCCAGCAGCTTAGACAGGGGGAACACTGAAGCTTTCTTT; cdr3_aa: CASSLDRGNTEAFF
j_call: TRBJ2-7; v_call: TRBV5-1; d_call: -; clone_size: -; cdr3_nt: TGCGCCAGCAGCAAACAGGTTTCCACCTACGAGCAGTACTTC; cdr3_aa: CASSKQVSTYEQYF
j_call: TRBJ2-2; v_call: TRBV10-2; d_call: TRBD2; clone_size: -; cdr3_nt: TGCGCCAGCAGTGGGACTAGCGGACATACACTGGTAGGGGAGCTGTTTTTT; cdr3_aa: CASSGTSGHTLVGELFF
j_call: TRBJ1-6; v_call: TRBV27; d_call: TRBD1; clone_size: -; cdr3_nt: TGTGCCAGCAGTAGACAAACAGGGGTCTATAATTCACCCCTCCACTTT; cdr3_aa: CASSRQTGVYNSPLHF
j_call: TRBJ1-4; v_call: TRBV10-3; d_call: -; clone_size: -; cdr3_nt: TGTGCCATCAGTGAATCTGGAGAAAAGGAAAAACTGTTTTTT; cdr3_aa: CAISESGEKEKLFF
j_call: TRBJ1-1; v_call: TRBV20-1; d_call: -; clone_size: -; cdr3_nt: TGCAGTGCTAAACATGGACAGTTAGCTTTCTTT; cdr3_aa: CSAKHGQLAFF
j_call: TRBJ2-7; v_call: TRBV10-3; d_call: TRBD1; clone_size: -; cdr3_nt: TGTGCCATCAGTGAATACCACCCCGGGACAGGGAGACTCTCCTACGAGCAGTACTTC; cdr3_aa: CAISEYHPGTGRLSYEQYF
j_call: TRBJ2-2; v_call: TRBV3-1/TRBV3-2; d_call: TRBD2; clone_size: medium-sized; cdr3_nt: TGTGCCAGCAGCCAAGATTGGCTAGCGGGGATCCACACCGGGGAGCTGTTTTTT; cdr3_aa: CASSQDWLAGIHTGELFF
j_call: TRBJ2-1; v_call: TRBV4-1; d_call: -; clone_size: -; cdr3_nt: TGCGCCAGCAGCTCCCTGGGGCGGAGCTCCTACAATGAGCAGTTCTTC; cdr3_aa: CASSSLGRSSYNEQFF
j_call: TRBJ2-3; v_call: TRBV9; d_call: -; clone_size: -; cdr3_nt: TGTGCCAGCAGCGTAGTCAGGGATCGCGGGGCGGCAGATACGCAGTATTTT; cdr3_aa: CASSVVRDRGAADTQYF
j_call: TRBJ1-2; v_call: TRBV11-2; d_call: -; clone_size: -; cdr3_nt: TGTGCCAGCAGCCTTGGACCTAGCGGTGGCTACACCTTC; cdr3_aa: CASSLGPSGGYTF
j_call: TRBJ1-2; v_call: TRBV6-5; d_call: TRBD1; clone_size: -; cdr3_nt: TGTGCCAGCAGTTACTCGACTTGGACAGGGGCATATGGCTACACCTTC; cdr3_aa: CASSYSTWTGAYGYTF
j_call: TRBJ2-3; v_call: TRBV7-6; d_call: TRBD1; clone_size: -; cdr3_nt: TGTGCCAGCAGCCGAGACAGGGCGGACTATACGCAGTATTTT; cdr3_aa: CASSRDRADYTQYF
j_call: TRBJ2-7; v_call: TRBV15; d_call: TRBD2; clone_size: -; cdr3_nt: TGTGCCACCAGCAGAGGGGGAGGGTCCGAGCAGTACTTC; cdr3_aa: CATSRGGGSEQYF
j_call: TRBJ2-2; v_call: TRBV7-9; d_call: TRBD1; clone_size: -; cdr3_nt: TGTGCCAGCAGCCTCCGGACAGGGGCCGAGTCCGGGGAGCTGTTTTTT; cdr3_aa: CASSLRTGAESGELFF
j_call: TRBJ1-5; v_call: TRBV27; d_call: TRBD1; clone_size: few; cdr3_nt: TGTGCCAGCAAACTGACAGGGGGCAGTCAGCCCCAGCATTTT; cdr3_aa: CASKLTGGSQPQHF
j_call: TRBJ1-2; v_call: TRBV4-1; d_call: TRBD1; clone_size: -; cdr3_nt: TGCGCCAGCAGCCAAGAATGGGACAGACGCTATGGCTACACCTTC; cdr3_aa: CASSQEWDRRYGYTF
j_call: TRBJ2-1; v_call: TRBV24-1; d_call: -; clone_size: -; cdr3_nt: TGTGCCACCAGTAGGAACAGCTACATCAATGAGCAGTTCTTC; cdr3_aa: CATSRNSYINEQFF
j_call: TRBJ1-1; v_call: TRBV7-9; d_call: -; clone_size: -; cdr3_nt: TGTGCCAGCAGCTTCAACGGGAACACTGAAGCTTTCTTT; cdr3_aa: CASSFNGNTEAFF
j_call: TRBJ1-4; v_call: TRBV6-6; d_call: -; clone_size: -; cdr3_nt: TGTGCCAGCAGTTACTCGACTGGGGGGGCTAATGAAAAACTGTTTTTT; cdr3_aa: CASSYSTGGANEKLFF
j_call: TRBJ2-1; v_call: TRBV4-3; d_call: -; clone_size: -; cdr3_nt: TGCGCCAGCAGCCAAGATTTGAGGGAATACAATGAGCAGTTCTTC; cdr3_aa: CASSQDLREYNEQFF
j_call: TRBJ2-2; v_call: TRBV6-5; d_call: -; clone_size: -; cdr3_nt: TGTGCCAGCAGTTACTACCCATCAGGTTTGGCCGGGGAGCTGTTTTTT; cdr3_aa: CASSYYPSGLAGELFF
j_call: TRBJ1-2; v_call: TRBV3-1/TRBV3-2; d_call: -; clone_size: -; cdr3_nt: TGTGCCAGCAGCCAGAGGGAGTATGGCTACACCTTC; cdr3_aa: CASSQREYGYTF
j_call: TRBJ2-1; v_call: TRBV9; d_call: -; clone_size: once; cdr3_nt: TGTGCCAGCAGCGCGGACCTAGCGTACGAGCAGTTCTTC; cdr3_aa: CASSADLAYEQFF
j_call: TRBJ2-5; v_call: TRBV5-1; d_call: TRBD2; clone_size: once; cdr3_nt: TGCGCCAGCAGCTTGACTAGCGGGAAGGGAGAGACCCAGTACTTC; cdr3_aa: CASSLTSGKGETQYF
j_call: TRBJ2-7; v_call: TRBV2; d_call: -; clone_size: -; cdr3_nt: TGTGCCAGCAGAGGCGTCGAAGGGGGTTACGAGCAGTACTTC; cdr3_aa: CASRGVEGGYEQYF
j_call: TRBJ1-2; v_call: TRBV19; d_call: -; clone_size: -; cdr3_nt: TGTGCCAGTAGGTCCGGACAGAACTATGGCTACACCTTC; cdr3_aa: CASRSGQNYGYTF
j_call: TRBJ1-4; v_call: TRBV5-1; d_call: -; clone_size: -; cdr3_nt: TGCGCCAGCAGCTCGCGGCCGGGCAAAGGGGCTGAAAAACTGTTTTTT; cdr3_aa: CASSSRPGKGAEKLFF
j_call: TRBJ2-1; v_call: TRBV6-4; d_call: -; clone_size: -; cdr3_nt: TGTGCCAGCAGTGACACCAGGGTGGCTCTATACAATGAGCAGTTCTTC; cdr3_aa: CASSDTRVALYNEQFF
j_call: TRBJ2-7; v_call: TRBV4-1; d_call: -; clone_size: once; cdr3_nt: TGCGCCAGCAGCCAACCCCACGGGGGACTCGGGACCGATTCCTACGAGCAGTACTTC; cdr3_aa: CASSQPHGGLGTDSYEQYF
j_call: TRBJ2-2; v_call: TRBV19; d_call: TRBD1; clone_size: -; cdr3_nt: TGTGCCAGCCGACAGGGGGCAGGCACCGGGGAGCTGTTTTTT; cdr3_aa: CASRQGAGTGELFF
j_call: TRBJ2-7; v_call: TRBV7-8; d_call: -; clone_size: -; cdr3_nt: TGTGCCAGCAGCCCCGAGGGACATACCGAGCAGTACTTC; cdr3_aa: CASSPEGHTEQYF
j_call: TRBJ2-3; v_call: TRBV5-4; d_call: -; clone_size: -; cdr3_nt: TGTGCCAGCAGCTTGGGTGGCAGGCCCGTAGATACGCAGTATTTT; cdr3_aa: CASSLGGRPVDTQYF
j_call: TRBJ1-1; v_call: TRBV24-1; d_call: TRBD1; clone_size: once; cdr3_nt: TGTGCCACCAGTGATTTATTTAGAGGGTGGAGAGGACAGGGGAAATCCAATGAAGCTTTCTTT; cdr3_aa: CATSDLFRGWRGQGKSNEAFF